The rows below give T cell receptor beta chains drawn from one sample of a study of shared clonotypes between healthy human individuals. Produced via immunoSEQ multiplex PCR; TCRdb's table is partial and in-frame only. The sample lists some 2,000,000 clones, roughly 96% occurring once. Sequencing was carried out using naive CD4+ T cells sorted from blood. The receptors derive from a man aged 18 to 35 in good health. CDR3s include the opening cysteine and the closing phenylalanine or tryptophan. Fields, in order: J gene, V gene, clone size, CDR3 protein. Part of the rows lack a size; the others show once, few, many or a class for expanded clones.

TRBJ1-1	TRBV9	NA	CASSVMGQGAMNTEAFF
TRBJ2-1	TRBV4-1	NA	CASTGLASGANEQFF
TRBJ2-7	TRBV28	NA	CASSGDRGGEQYF
TRBJ2-5	TRBV25-1	NA	CASSELGNSGETQYF
TRBJ1-6	TRBV10-3	few	CAISADLGRSPLHF
TRBJ1-4	TRBV12-2	NA	CASRLAGRGDLYEKLFF
TRBJ1-2	TRBV4-1	NA	CASSQDGGYYGYTF
TRBJ1-6	TRBV11-2	NA	CASSLHTNSPLHF
TRBJ1-6	TRBV7-2	NA	CASSQNDRAYNSPLHF
TRBJ2-7	TRBV7-2	NA	CASSGPGQGANEQYF
TRBJ2-2	TRBV11-3	NA	CASRPGPNTGELFF
TRBJ2-7	TRBV5-1	NA	CASSFANSKSYEQYF
TRBJ2-5	TRBV2	NA	CATNRGRVPQYF
TRBJ2-2	TRBV4-3	NA	CASSQPNTGELFF
TRBJ1-2	TRBV14	NA	CASSPGVWGYTF
TRBJ2-5	TRBV20-1	NA	CSAKLGGAQYF
TRBJ2-3	TRBV7-3	NA	CASSLYPGASTDTQYF
TRBJ1-3	TRBV6-5	NA	CASSFRESGNTIYF
TRBJ2-3	TRBV30	NA	CAWSRQREERGTQYF
TRBJ2-1	TRBV6-6	NA	CASRGLAGTTYNEQFF
TRBJ1-6	TRBV5-4	NA	CASSLGEKNRGANSPLHF
TRBJ1-1	TRBV7-3	once	CASSLSGTGGATEAFF
TRBJ1-6	TRBV5-5	NA	CASSLSVSSYNSPLHF
TRBJ2-5	TRBV7-2	NA	CASSKLETQYF